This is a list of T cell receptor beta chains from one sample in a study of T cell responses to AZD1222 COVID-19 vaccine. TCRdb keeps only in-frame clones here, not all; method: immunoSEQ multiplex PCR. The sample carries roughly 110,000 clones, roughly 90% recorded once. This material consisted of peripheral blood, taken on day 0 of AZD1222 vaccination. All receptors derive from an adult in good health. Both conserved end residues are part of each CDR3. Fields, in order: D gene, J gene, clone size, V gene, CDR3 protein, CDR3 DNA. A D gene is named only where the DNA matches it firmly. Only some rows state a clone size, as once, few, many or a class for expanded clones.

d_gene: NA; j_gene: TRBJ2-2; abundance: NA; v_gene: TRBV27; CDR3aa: CASSDYGTGELFF; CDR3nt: TGTGCCAGCAGTGACTATGGCACCGGGGAGCTGTTTTTT
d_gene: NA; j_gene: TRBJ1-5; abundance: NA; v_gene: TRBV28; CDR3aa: CASRSQGPQHF; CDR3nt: TGTGCCAGCAGGTCCCAGGGGCCCCAGCATTTT
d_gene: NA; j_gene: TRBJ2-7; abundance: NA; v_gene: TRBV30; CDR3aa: CAWSPRRGIHYEQYF; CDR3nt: TGTGCCTGGAGTCCCCGTCGGGGGATCCACTACGAGCAGTACTTC
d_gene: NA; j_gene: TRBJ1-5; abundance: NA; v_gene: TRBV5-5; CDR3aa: CASARQAYQPQHF; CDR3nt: TGTGCCAGCGCCCGACAGGCATATCAGCCCCAGCATTTT
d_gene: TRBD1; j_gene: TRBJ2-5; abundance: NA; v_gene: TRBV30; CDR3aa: CAWSGPGTGKETQYF; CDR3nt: TGTGCCTGGAGTGGACCCGGGACAGGGAAAGAGACCCAGTACTTC
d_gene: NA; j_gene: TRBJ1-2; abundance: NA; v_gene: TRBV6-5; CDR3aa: CASSSGVVLSRTF; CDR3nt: TGTGCCAGCAGTTCCGGTGTAGTCTTATCTCGCACCTTC
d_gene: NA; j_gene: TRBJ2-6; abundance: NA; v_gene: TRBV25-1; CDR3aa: CASRVSGANVLTF; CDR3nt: TGTGCCAGCAGGGTCTCTGGGGCCAACGTCCTGACTTTC
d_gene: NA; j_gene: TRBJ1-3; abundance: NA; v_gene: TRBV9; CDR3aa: CASSEGGPTKRAGNTIYF; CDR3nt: TGTGCCAGCAGCGAGGGGGGCCCAACCAAGAGGGCTGGAAACACCATATATTTT
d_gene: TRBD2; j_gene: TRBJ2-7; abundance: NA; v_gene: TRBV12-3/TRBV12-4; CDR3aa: CAAARGGGYEQYF; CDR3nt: TGTGCCGCCGCCCGGGGGGGCGGCTACGAGCAGTACTTC
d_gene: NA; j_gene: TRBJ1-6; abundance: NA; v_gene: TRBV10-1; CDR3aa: CASSEGGDISSYNSPLHF; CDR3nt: TGCGCCAGCAGTGAAGGCGGGGACATCTCCTCCTATAATTCACCCCTCCACTTT
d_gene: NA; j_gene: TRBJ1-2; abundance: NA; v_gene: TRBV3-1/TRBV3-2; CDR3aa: CASSRKGEYGYTF; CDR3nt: TGTGCCAGCAGCCGGAAGGGAGAGTATGGCTACACCTTC
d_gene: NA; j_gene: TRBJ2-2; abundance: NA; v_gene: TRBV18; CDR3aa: CASSPGQKENTGELFF; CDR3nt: TGTGCCAGCTCACCCGGACAGAAAGAAAACACCGGGGAGCTGTTTTTT
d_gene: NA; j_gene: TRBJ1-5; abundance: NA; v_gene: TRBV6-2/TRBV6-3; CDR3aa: CASSKQGKSNQPQHF; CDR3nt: TGTGCCAGCAGTAAACAGGGTAAGAGCAATCAGCCCCAGCATTTT
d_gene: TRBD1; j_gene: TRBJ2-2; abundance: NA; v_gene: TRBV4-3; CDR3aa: CASSQKTGATGELFF; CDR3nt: TGCGCCAGCAGCCAAAAGACAGGGGCCACCGGGGAGCTGTTTTTT
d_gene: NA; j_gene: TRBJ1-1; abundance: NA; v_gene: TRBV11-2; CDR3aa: CASSLFSSGGTEAFF; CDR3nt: TGTGCCAGCAGCTTATTTTCGTCCGGGGGAACTGAAGCTTTCTTT
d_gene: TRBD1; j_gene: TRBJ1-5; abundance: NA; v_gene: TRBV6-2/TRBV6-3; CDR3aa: CASSYPGQGAQYSNQPQHF; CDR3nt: TGTGCCAGCAGTTACCCCGGACAGGGCGCGCAGTATAGCAATCAGCCCCAGCATTTT
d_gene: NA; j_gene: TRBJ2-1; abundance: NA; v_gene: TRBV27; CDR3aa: CASSLSGLASYNEQFF; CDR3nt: TGTGCCAGCAGTTTGTCGGGCCTAGCCTCCTACAATGAGCAGTTCTTC
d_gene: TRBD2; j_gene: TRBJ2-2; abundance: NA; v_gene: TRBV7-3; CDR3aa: CASSRAPGLQNTGELFF; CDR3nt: TGTGCCAGCAGCCGGGCTCCGGGACTACAGAACACCGGGGAGCTGTTTTTT
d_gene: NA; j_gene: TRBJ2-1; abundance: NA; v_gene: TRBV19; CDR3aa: CASSLRYSGTVSNEQFF; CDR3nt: TGTGCCAGTAGCCTACGGTACTCCGGGACCGTCTCCAATGAGCAGTTCTTC
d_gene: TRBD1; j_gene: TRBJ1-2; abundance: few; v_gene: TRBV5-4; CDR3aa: CASSPDRDYGYTF; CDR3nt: TGTGCCAGCAGCCCGGACAGGGACTATGGCTACACCTTC
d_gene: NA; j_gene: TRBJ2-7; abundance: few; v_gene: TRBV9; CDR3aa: CASSKYGTQSSYEQYF; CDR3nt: TGTGCCAGCAGCAAATACGGGACCCAATCCTCCTACGAGCAGTACTTC
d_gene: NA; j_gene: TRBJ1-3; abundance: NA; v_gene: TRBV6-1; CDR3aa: CASSEDLGGVSGNTIYF; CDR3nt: TGTGCCAGCAGTGAAGATCTTGGGGGAGTCTCTGGAAACACCATATATTTT
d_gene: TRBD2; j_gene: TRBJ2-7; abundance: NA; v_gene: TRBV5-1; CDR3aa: CASSLGLAGGGYEQYF; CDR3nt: TGCGCCAGCAGCCTAGGACTAGCGGGAGGAGGGTACGAGCAGTACTTC
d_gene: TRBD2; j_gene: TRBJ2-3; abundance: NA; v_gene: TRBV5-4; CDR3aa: CASSRSGLAGGITDTQYF; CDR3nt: TGTGCCAGCAGCCGATCGGGACTAGCGGGAGGGATCACAGATACGCAGTATTTT
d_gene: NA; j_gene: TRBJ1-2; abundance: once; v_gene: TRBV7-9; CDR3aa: CASSLEKGLGYGYTF; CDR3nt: TGTGCCAGCAGCTTAGAGAAGGGGCTGGGGTATGGCTACACCTTC
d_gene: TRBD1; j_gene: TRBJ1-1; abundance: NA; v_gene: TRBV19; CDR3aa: CASSIGGTGGTEAFF; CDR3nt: TGTGCCAGTAGTATCGGAGGGACAGGGGGTACCGAAGCTTTCTTT
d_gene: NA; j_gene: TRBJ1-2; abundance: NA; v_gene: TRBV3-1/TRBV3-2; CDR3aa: CASSYGQLYGYTF; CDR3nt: TGTGCCAGCAGCTACGGACAGCTCTATGGCTACACCTTC
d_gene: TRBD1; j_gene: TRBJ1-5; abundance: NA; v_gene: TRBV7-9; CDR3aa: CASSPGQGNQPQHF; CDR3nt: TGTGCCAGCAGCCCTGGACAGGGGAATCAGCCCCAGCATTTT
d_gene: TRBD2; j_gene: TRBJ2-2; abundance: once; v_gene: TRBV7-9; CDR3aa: CASSSQRDAGELFF; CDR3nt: TGTGCCAGCAGCTCCCAGCGGGACGCCGGGGAGCTGTTTTTT
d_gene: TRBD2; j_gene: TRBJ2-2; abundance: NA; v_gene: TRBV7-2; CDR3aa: CASSLGLGSTGELFF; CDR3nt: TGTGCCAGCAGCTTGGGACTAGGGAGCACCGGGGAGCTGTTTTTT
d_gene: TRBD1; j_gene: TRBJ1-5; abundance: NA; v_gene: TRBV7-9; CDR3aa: CASSPGTGGNNQPQHF; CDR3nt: TGTGCCAGCAGCCCTGGGACAGGGGGTAACAATCAGCCCCAGCATTTT
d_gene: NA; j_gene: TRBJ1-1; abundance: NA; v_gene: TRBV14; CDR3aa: CASSQDRGGGTEAFF; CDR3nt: TGTGCCAGCAGCCAAGACAGGGGAGGGGGCACTGAAGCTTTCTTT
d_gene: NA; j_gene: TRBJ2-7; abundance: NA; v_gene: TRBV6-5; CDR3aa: CASSGGLGRREQYF; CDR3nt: TGTGCCAGCAGCGGGGGTCTGGGACGACGCGAGCAGTACTTC
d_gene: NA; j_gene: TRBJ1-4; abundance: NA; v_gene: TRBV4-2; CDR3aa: CASSQEGSGLTNEKLFF; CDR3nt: TGTGCCAGCAGCCAAGAGGGTTCCGGGTTAACTAATGAAAAACTGTTTTTT
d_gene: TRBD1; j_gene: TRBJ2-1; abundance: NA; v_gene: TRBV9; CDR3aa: CASSLQGNPYNEQFF; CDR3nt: TGTGCCAGCAGCCTACAGGGGAACCCCTACAATGAGCAGTTCTTC
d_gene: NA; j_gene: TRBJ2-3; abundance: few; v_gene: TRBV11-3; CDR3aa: CASRITGLMTDTQYF; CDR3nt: TGTGCCAGCAGGATAACGGGCTTGATGACAGATACGCAGTATTTT
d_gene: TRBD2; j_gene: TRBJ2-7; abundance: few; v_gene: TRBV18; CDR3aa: CASSPLAGVDEQYF; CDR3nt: TGTGCCAGCTCCCCACTAGCGGGAGTTGACGAGCAGTACTTC
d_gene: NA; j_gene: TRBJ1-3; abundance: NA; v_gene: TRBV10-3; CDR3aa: CAISRQYLTGNTIYF; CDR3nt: TGTGCCATCAGTCGACAGTACCTTACTGGAAACACCATATATTTT
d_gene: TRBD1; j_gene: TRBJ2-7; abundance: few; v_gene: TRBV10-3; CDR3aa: CAISRTGVSYEQYF; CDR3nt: TGTGCCATCAGCCGGACAGGAGTCTCCTACGAGCAGTACTTC
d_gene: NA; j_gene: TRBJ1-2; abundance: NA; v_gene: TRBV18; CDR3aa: CASSPLGQGYGYTF; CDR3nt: TGTGCCAGCTCACCATTGGGCCAGGGATATGGCTACACCTTC
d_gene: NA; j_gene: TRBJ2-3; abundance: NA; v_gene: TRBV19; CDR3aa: CASSSVDSTDTQYF; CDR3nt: TGTGCCTCCTCGTCGGTCGACAGCACAGATACGCAGTATTTT
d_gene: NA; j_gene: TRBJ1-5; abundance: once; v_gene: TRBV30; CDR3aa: CAWSGGRVAQPQHF; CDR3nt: TGTGCCTGGAGTGGGGGCAGGGTCGCTCAGCCCCAGCATTTT
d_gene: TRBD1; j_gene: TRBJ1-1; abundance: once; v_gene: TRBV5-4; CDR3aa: CASTPQGVNTEAFF; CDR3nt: TGTGCCAGCACCCCACAGGGGGTGAACACTGAAGCTTTCTTT
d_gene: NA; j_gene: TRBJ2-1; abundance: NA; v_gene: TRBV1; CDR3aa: CTSSPKLRNEQFF; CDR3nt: TGCACCAGCAGTCCCAAATTGAGGAACGAGCAGTTCTTC
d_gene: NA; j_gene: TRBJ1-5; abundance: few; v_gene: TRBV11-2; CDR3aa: CASSLGQNQPQHF; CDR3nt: TGTGCCAGCAGCTTAGGACAAAATCAGCCCCAGCATTTT
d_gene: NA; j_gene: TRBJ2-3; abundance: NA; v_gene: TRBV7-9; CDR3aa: CASSLLADTQYF; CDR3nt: TGTGCCAGCAGCTTATTAGCAGATACGCAGTATTTT
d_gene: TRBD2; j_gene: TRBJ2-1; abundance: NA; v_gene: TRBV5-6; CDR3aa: CASVRWGLAGISSYNEQFF; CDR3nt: TGTGCCAGCGTGCGTTGGGGACTAGCGGGAATTTCCTCCTACAATGAGCAGTTCTTC